A selection of T cell receptor beta chains follows, all from one sample in a study of CD8 T cells in ankylosing spondylitis. MiXCR, run by TCRdb on the 5' RACE reads, gives a single entry per CDR3 protein. The table has 250,000 to 300,000 distinct CDR3 sequences, around 20% seen once. The sequencing input was blood, either unsorted or a sorted T cell fraction (not recorded which). The receptors come from a male donor with ankylosing spondylitis or in good health (not recorded which). The CDR3 runs from the conserved cysteine through the conserved F or W. Fields, in order: D gene, V gene, J gene, clone size, CDR3 protein, CDR3 DNA. The D gene is left open where the match is weak. Part of the rows lack a size; the others show once, few, many or a class for expanded clones.

>.|TRBV5-6|TRBJ2-5|few
CASRQDRQETQYF
TGTGCCAGCAGGCAGGACAGACAAGAGACCCAGTACTTC
>TRBD1|TRBV9|TRBJ2-3|.
CASSRDSTNSPDTQYF
TGTGCCAGCAGCCGGGACAGTACGAATAGCCCAGATACGCAGTATTTT
>.|TRBV28|TRBJ2-1|few
CASSGVVGVNEQFF
TGTGCCAGCAGTGGGGTGGTCGGGGTCAATGAGCAGTTCTTC
>.|TRBV4-1|TRBJ2-1|few
CASSLRQTKPTYNEQFF
TGCGCCAGCAGCCTACGACAGACAAAGCCCACCTACAATGAGCAGTTCTTC
>.|TRBV6-2/TRBV6-3|TRBJ1-5|few
CASSYSMGGLNQPQHF
TGTGCCAGCAGTTACTCGATGGGGGGACTCAATCAGCCCCAGCATTTT
>TRBD1|TRBV24-1|TRBJ2-2|.
CATSGRGRGTGELFF
TGTGCCACCAGTGGCAGGGGGCGAGGTACCGGGGAGCTGTTTTTT
>.|TRBV3-1|TRBJ2-2|few
CASSPGLGELFF
TGTGCCAGCAGCCCAGGCCTCGGGGAGCTGTTTTTT
>.|TRBV4-2|TRBJ1-5|many
CASSQAGGDQPQHF
TGTGCCAGCAGCCAAGCTGGAGGTGATCAGCCCCAGCATTTT
>.|TRBV27|TRBJ1-6|.
CASSLFYLSSPLHF
TGTGCCAGCAGTTTATTTTATTTAAGTTCACCCCTCCACTTT
>TRBD1|TRBV20-1|TRBJ1-5|few
CSATGQGGNQPQHF
TGCAGTGCTACGGGACAGGGGGGCAATCAGCCCCAGCATTTT
>.|TRBV12-3/TRBV12-4|TRBJ1-6|.
CASSLSGRGNSPLHF
TGTGCCAGCAGTTTATCTGGGCGCGGTAATTCACCCCTCCACTTT
>.|TRBV24-1|TRBJ2-2|.
CATKGLPGGELFF
TGTGCCACCAAAGGCTTGCCAGGCGGGGAGCTGTTTTTT
>.|TRBV5-1|TRBJ2-1|few
CASSLAGDTYNEQFF
TGCGCCAGCAGCTTGGCTGGGGACACCTACAATGAGCAGTTCTTC
>.|TRBV20-1|TRBJ1-6|many
CSARDPMRGLNSPLHF
TGCAGTGCTAGAGACCCTATGCGAGGGCTTAATTCACCCCTCCACTTT
>TRBD1|TRBV5-1|TRBJ1-1|few
CASRQSSQGARSEAFF
TGCGCCAGCAGACAAAGCTCCCAGGGGGCGAGGTCTGAAGCTTTCTTT
>TRBD1|TRBV12-3/TRBV12-4|TRBJ1-6|.
CASRPQGSEALHF
TGTGCCAGCAGACCACAGGGGAGCGAGGCCCTCCACTTT
>.|TRBV27|TRBJ1-6|.
CASSRPRGPLHF
TGTGCCAGCAGTCGACCTAGGGGACCCCTCCACTTT
>.|TRBV19|TRBJ1-3|few
CASSTRTAGSGNTIYF
TGTGCCAGTAGTACCAGGACAGCAGGCTCTGGAAACACCATATATTTT
>.|TRBV27|TRBJ2-5|.
CASSLKDRRETQYF
TGTGCCAGCAGTTTAAAGGACAGAAGGGAGACCCAGTACTTC
>TRBD2|TRBV10-3|TRBJ2-3|.
CAIRGLTGGTDTQYF
TGTGCCATCAGAGGTCTTACGGGGGGAACAGATACGCAGTATTTT
>.|TRBV6-6|TRBJ1-2|.
CASISAPPDGYTF
TGTGCCAGCATCTCCGCCCCACCGGATGGCTACACCTTC
>.|TRBV5-1|TRBJ2-3|.
CASSLAAGDSTDTQYF
TGCGCCAGCAGCTTGGCGGCAGGTGATAGCACAGATACGCAGTATTTT
>TRBD1|TRBV5-1|TRBJ1-2|.
CASSLAGTGGSSNGYTF
TGCGCCAGCAGCTTGGCAGGGACAGGGGGCTCTTCCAATGGCTACACCTTC
>.|TRBV7-2|TRBJ1-1|.
CASSLVGRADTEAFF
TGTGCCAGCAGCTTAGTCGGCAGGGCAGATACTGAAGCTTTCTTT
>TRBD2|TRBV5-5|TRBJ2-2|few
CASARLAGTNTGELFF
TGTGCCAGTGCGCGACTAGCGGGAACGAACACCGGGGAGCTGTTTTTT
>.|TRBV7-8|TRBJ2-2|.
CASSLGVESGELFF
TGTGCCAGCAGCTTAGGGGTGGAATCCGGGGAGCTGTTTTTT
>TRBD1|TRBV4-1|TRBJ2-2|many
CASSPGQGYTGELFF
TGTGCCAGCAGTCCCGGACAGGGGTACACCGGGGAGCTGTTTTTT
>.|TRBV5-1|TRBJ2-1|.
CASGAREVWNEQFF
TGCGCCAGCGGTGCCAGGGAGGTCTGGAATGAGCAGTTCTTC
>.|TRBV7-8|TRBJ1-1|.
CASSVTVNTEAFF
TGTGCCAGCAGCGTCACAGTAAACACTGAAGCTTTCTTT
>.|TRBV9|TRBJ2-1|few
CASSFGGQSYNEQFF
TGTGCCAGCAGCTTCGGGGGCCAATCCTACAATGAGCAGTTCTTC
>.|TRBV20-1|TRBJ1-5|many
CSAGYSNQPQHF
TGCAGTGCGGGATATAGCAATCAGCCCCAGCATTTT
>TRBD1|TRBV20-1|TRBJ2-5|many
CSGQGQETQYF
TGCAGTGGACAGGGTCAAGAGACCCAGTACTTC
>.|TRBV7-6|TRBJ1-3|.
CASSTNGNTIYF
TGTGCCAGCAGCACCAATGGAAACACCATATATTTT
>.|TRBV27|TRBJ1-5|few
CASSFRYLEPQHF
TGTGCCAGCAGTTTTCGGTACCTGGAGCCCCAGCATTTT
>.|TRBV27|TRBJ2-1|few
CASSLFPTTSYNEQFF
TGTGCCAGCAGTTTATTCCCGACCACCTCCTACAATGAGCAGTTCTTC
>TRBD2|TRBV7-2|TRBJ2-5|once
CASSTSGGAEETQYF
TGTGCCAGCAGCACTAGCGGGGGGGCCGAGGAGACCCAGTACTTC
>TRBD2|TRBV10-2|TRBJ2-1|many
CASSDSGLAGYNEQFF
TGCGCCAGCAGTGACTCCGGACTAGCGGGATACAATGAGCAGTTCTTC
>TRBD1|TRBV5-1|TRBJ1-6|many
CASSSGQDNSPLHF
TGCGCCAGCAGCTCGGGACAGGATAATTCACCCCTCCACTTT
>.|TRBV7-2|TRBJ1-5|.
CASSAYLGSNQPQHF
TGTGCCAGCAGCGCGTATCTCGGTAGCAATCAGCCCCAGCATTTT
>.|TRBV5-5|TRBJ1-5|.
CASSFQGLSNQPWHF
TGTGCCAGCAGCTTCCAGGGACTATCAAATCAGCCCTGGCATTTT
>.|TRBV3-1|TRBJ1-5|.
CASSQDHRSNQPQHF
TGTGCCAGCAGCCAAGATCACCGTAGCAATCAGCCCCAGCATTTT
>.|TRBV20-1|TRBJ1-5|many
CSAPSGGGQPQHF
TGCAGTGCTCCTTCCGGGGGGGGTCAGCCCCAGCATTTT
>TRBD2|TRBV27|TRBJ2-5|.
CASSPRLAGQETQYF
TGTGCCAGCAGTCCCCGACTAGCTGGACAAGAGACCCAGTACTTC
>.|TRBV20-1|TRBJ2-3|few
CSAETGRFTDTQYF
TGCAGTGCTGAGACGGGGAGATTCACAGATACGCAGTATTTT
>TRBD2|TRBV5-1|TRBJ2-1|few
CASSLRTSGAFNEQFF
TGCGCCAGCAGCTTGCGTACTAGCGGGGCGTTCAATGAGCAGTTCTTC
>TRBD1|TRBV20-1|TRBJ1-5|few
CSATRGQGDHLRGNQPQHF
TGCAGTGCCACTAGAGGCCAGGGGGACCATTTGAGGGGCAATCAGCCCCAGCATTTT
>.|TRBV5-1|TRBJ2-5|.
CASSFDVETQYF
TGCGCCAGCAGCTTCGACGTGGAGACCCAGTACTTC
>.|TRBV2|TRBJ2-5|few
CASSEGTQETQYF
TGTGCCAGCAGTGAGGGGACTCAAGAGACCCAGTACTTC